The text below deals with one T cell receptor beta chain. The CDR3 loop spans 13 amino acids. V shed 3 bases, J shed 5 bases, and the junction held 1 base outside the gene matches. Method: immunoSEQ multiplex PCR; TCRdb's copy keeps in-frame clones and lacks some. The table records 60,000 to 75,000 clones, around 89% of them present only once. The sample is drawn from a study of blood T cell repertoires in COVID-19. The chain is built from TRBV12-3 or TRBV12-4 and TRBJ1-2, with 9 bases matching TRBD1. The receptor was derived from a human donor in a cohort sampled during active COVID-19. Sequences were obtained from peripheral blood. CDR3 DNA: TGTGCCAGCAGTTTGGGACAGGGATATGGCTACACCTTC. Translation gives CASSLGQGYGYTF.